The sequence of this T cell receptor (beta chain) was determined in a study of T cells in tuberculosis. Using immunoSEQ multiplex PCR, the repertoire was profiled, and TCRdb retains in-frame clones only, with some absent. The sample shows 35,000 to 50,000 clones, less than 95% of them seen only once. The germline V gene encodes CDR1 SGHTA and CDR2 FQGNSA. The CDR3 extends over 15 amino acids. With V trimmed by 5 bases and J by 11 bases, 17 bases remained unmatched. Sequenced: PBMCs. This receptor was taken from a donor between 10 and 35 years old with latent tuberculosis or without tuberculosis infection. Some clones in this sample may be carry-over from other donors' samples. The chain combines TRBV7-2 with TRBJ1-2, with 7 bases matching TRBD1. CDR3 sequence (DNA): TGTGCCAGCAGCCCATATACGACAGGGATAAATGCTTACACCTTC. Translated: CASSPYTTGINAYTF.